This T cell receptor (beta chain) was sequenced in a study of T cell clones after liver transplantation. Study context: Three of the eight recipients were HCV-positive; the rest had non-autoimmune, non-viral transplant indications.

Assay used: immunoSEQ multiplex PCR; TCRdb lists only in-frame clones, some missing. The data contain tens of thousands of clones, approximately 80% of them singletons. This sequence originates from a human patient who received a liver transplant. The T cells may come from the graft donor. The sample was CD4+ T cells from blood, taken 12 months after liver transplant.

CDR3 in DNA: TGCAGCGTTGTAACTGAGAACTATGGCTACACCTTC. Amino acid sequence: CSVVTENYGYTF. This chain connects TRBV29-1 to TRBJ1-2; no reliable D call. The CDR3 consists of 12 residues. Trimming stripped 4 bases from V and 2 bases from J, with 8 bases between. Germline assignment: CDR1 SQVTM and CDR2 ANQGSEA.